The clone carrying this TCR beta chain was observed a single time. Its antigen is undetermined. The V end lost 0 bases, the J end lost 7 bases, and 8 bases lay between the germline ends. The germline CDR1 and CDR2 sequences are SGHNT and YYREEE (reference sequence). The CDR3 covers 13 residues. The sample is drawn from a study of radiation and T cells in renal cell carcinoma. TCRdb's table, derived via immunoSEQ multiplex PCR, lists solely in-frame clones and lacks some. The data contain around 140,000 clones, approximately 87% of them singletons. The time point is: baseline pretreatment blood. Treatment: 15 Gy SBRT to primary tumor, nephrectomy 4 weeks later. This renal cell carcinoma was of the clear cell type. Overall study results and limits: Baseline intratumoral clonotype presence is unknown without pretreatment biopsies.

The chain has TRBV5-4 and TRBJ2-1; D gene uncertain. The source material was blood, sampled from a patient whose treatment included radiotherapy and nephrectomy. The source is a woman in her forties or fifties with renal cell carcinoma. CDR3 region: CASSLEKGNEQFF. The CDR3 DNA follows: TGTGCCAGCAGCTTGGAGAAGGGAAATGAGCAGTTCTTC.